This T cell receptor beta chain stems from a study of T cell repertoires in cytomegalovirus infection. TCRdb redid the calling of the reads with MiXCR, one entry per CDR3 protein. The data show roughly 760,000 distinct CDR3 sequences, 35% seen once. Trimming left V 4 bases short and J 5 bases short, with 9 bases between. In germline, CDR1 is KGHSH, CDR2 LQKENI. This CDR3 spans 13 amino acids. The chain uses TRBV18 and TRBJ1-5; unclear D gene. Material: PBMCs. The receptor was derived from a human donor in good health (CMV status not recorded). Some clones in this sample may be carry-over from other donors' samples. Written as DNA, the CDR3 is TGTGCCAGCTCACGTACACAAGATCAGCCCCAGCATTTT. It encodes CASSRTQDQPQHF.